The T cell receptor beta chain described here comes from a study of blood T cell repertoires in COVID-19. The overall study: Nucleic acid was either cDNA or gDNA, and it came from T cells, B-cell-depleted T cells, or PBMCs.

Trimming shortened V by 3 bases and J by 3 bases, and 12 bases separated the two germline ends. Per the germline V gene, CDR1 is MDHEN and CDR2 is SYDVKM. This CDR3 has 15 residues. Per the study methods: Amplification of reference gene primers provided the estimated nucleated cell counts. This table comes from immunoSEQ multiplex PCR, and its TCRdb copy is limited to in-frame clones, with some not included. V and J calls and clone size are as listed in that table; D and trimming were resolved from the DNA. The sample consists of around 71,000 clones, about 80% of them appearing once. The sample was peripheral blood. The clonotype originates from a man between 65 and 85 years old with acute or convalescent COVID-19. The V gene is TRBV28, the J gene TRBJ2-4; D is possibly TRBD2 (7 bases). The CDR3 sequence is CASSFFRGGKNIQYF. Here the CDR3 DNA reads TGTGCCAGCAGTTTTTTTAGGGGGGGCAAAAACATTCAGTACTTC.